These 2 T cell receptor beta chains share one sample of origin, sequenced in a study of shared clonotypes between healthy human individuals. Generated by immunoSEQ multiplex PCR, the TCRdb table keeps only in-frame clones and is missing some. The sample lists roughly 1,500,000 clones, 95% to 99% occurring once. Specimen: naive CD4+ T cells sorted from blood. Subset denoted: CD45RA+ positively selected. The receptors shown here come from a man aged 30 to 45 in good health.

J is TRBJ2-3 and V is TRBV18, with D unclear. Trimming pared 1 base from V and 4 bases from J, leaving 12 bases between. CDR1 is KGHSH and CDR2 is LQKENI in the germline V gene. The CDR3 totals 15 residues. The DNA for the CDR3 is TGTGCCAGCTCACCACAGAGCAGCAGCGCAGATACGCAGTATTTT. Its protein product is CASSPQSSSADTQYF.

The V call is TRBV6-5, the J call TRBJ1-2; D remains ambiguous. The CDR3 consists of 15 residues. Germline V gives CDR1 MNHEY, CDR2 SVGAGI. V lost 4 bases and J 1 base, leaving 13 bases between the germline ends. The DNA for the CDR3 is TGTGCCAGCAGTTCCAGAGGGATGGGTAACTATGGCTACACCTTC. Its translation: CASSSRGMGNYGYTF.